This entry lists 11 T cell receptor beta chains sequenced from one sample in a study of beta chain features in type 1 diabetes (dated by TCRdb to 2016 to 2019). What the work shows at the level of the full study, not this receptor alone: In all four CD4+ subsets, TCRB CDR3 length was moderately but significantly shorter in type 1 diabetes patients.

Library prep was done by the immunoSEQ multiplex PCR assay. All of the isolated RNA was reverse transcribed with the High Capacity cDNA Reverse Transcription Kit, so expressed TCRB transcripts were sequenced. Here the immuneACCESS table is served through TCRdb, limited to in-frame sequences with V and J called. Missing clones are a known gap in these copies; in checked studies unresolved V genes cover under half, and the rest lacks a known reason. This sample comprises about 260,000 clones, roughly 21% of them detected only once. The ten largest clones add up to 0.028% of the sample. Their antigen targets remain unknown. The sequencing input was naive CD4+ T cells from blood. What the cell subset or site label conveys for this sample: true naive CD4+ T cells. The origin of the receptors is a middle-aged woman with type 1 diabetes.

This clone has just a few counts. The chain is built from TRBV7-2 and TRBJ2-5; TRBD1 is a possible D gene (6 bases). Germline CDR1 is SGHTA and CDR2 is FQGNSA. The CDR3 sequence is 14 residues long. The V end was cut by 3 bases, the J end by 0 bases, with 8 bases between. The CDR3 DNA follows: TGTGCCAGCAGCTTGGACAGAAACCAAGAGACCCAGTACTTC. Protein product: CASSLDRNQETQYF. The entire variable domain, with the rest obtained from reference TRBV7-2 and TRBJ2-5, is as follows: GAGVSQSPSNKVTEKGKDVELRCDPISGHTALYWYRQSLGQGLEFLIYFQGNSAPDKSGLPSDRFSAERTGGSVSTLTIQRTQQEDSAVYLCASSLDRNQETQYFGPGTRLLVL.

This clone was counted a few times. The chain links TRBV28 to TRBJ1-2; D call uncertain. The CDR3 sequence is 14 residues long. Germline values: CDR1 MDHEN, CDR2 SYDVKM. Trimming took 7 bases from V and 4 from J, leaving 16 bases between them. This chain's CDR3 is CASTPTPRGYGYTF. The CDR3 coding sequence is TGTGCCAGCACCCCGACTCCACGCGGCTATGGCTACACCTTC.

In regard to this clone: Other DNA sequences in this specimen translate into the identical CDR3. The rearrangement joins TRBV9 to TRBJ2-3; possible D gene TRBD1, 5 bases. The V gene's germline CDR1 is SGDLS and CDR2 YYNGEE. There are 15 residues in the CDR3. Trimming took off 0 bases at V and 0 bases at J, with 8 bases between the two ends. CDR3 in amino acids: CASSVGPGSTDTQYF. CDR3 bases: TGTGCCAGCAGCGTAGGGCCAGGGAGCACAGATACGCAGTATTTT.

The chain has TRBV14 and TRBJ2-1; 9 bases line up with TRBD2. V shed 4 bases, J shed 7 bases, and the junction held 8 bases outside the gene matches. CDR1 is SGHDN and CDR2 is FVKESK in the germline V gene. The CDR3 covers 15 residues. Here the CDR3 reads CASSPLGLAGNEQFF. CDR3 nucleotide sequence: TGTGCCAGCAGCCCCCTGGGGCTAGCGGGAAATGAGCAGTTCTTC. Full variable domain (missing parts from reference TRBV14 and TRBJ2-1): EAGVTQFPSHSVIEKGQTVTLRCDPISGHDNLYWYRRVMGKEIKFLLHFVKESKQDESGMPNNRFLAERTGGTYSTLKVQPAELEDSGVYFCASSPLGLAGNEQFFGPGTRLTVL.

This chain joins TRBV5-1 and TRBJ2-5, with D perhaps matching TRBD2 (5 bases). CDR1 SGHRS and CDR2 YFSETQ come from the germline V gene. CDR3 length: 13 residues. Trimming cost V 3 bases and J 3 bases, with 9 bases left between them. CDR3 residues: CASSSTREETQYF. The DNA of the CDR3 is TGCGCCAGCAGCTCCACGAGGGAAGAGACCCAGTACTTC.

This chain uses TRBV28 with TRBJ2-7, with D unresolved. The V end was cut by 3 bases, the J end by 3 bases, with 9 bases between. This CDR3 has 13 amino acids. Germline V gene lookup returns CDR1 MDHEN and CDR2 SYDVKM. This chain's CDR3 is CASSFGQIYEQYF. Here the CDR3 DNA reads TGTGCCAGCAGTTTTGGCCAGATCTACGAGCAGTACTTC.

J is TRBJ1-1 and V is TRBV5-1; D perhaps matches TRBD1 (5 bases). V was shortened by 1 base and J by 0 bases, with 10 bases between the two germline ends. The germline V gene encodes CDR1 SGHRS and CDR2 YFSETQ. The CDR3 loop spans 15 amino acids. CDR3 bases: TGCGCCAGCAGCTTGATGGGGGGGATGAACACTGAAGCTTTCTTT. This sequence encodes CASSLMGGMNTEAFF.

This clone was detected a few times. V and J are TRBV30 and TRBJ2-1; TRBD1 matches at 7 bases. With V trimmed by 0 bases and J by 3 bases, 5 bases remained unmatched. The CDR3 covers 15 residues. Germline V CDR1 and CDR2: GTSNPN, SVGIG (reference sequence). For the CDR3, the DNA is TGTGCCTGGAGTGTACAAGGGGGCTACTACAATGAGCAGTTCTTC. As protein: CAWSVQGGYYNEQFF. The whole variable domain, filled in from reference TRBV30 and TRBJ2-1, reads SQTIHQWPATLVQPVGSPLSLECTVEGTSNPNLYWYRQAAGRGLQLLFYSVGIGQISSEVPQNLSASRPQDRQFILSSKKLLLSDSGFYLCAWSVQGGYYNEQFFGPGTRLTVL.

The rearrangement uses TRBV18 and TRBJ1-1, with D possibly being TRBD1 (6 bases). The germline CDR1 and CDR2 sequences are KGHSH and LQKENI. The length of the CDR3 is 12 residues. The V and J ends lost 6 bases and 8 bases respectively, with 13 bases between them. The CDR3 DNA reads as TGTGCCAGCTCTCTCCCGGGACAAGAAGCTTTCTTT. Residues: CASSLPGQEAFF.

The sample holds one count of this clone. CDR3 region: CASSLGGGGDYNEQFF. The CDR3 DNA sequence: TGTGCCAGCAGCTTGGGCGGGGGCGGAGACTACAATGAGCAGTTCTTC. This chain joins TRBV5-4 and TRBJ2-1; tentatively, D is TRBD2 (7 bases). This CDR3 comprises 16 residues. Between the trimmed V and J ends, which lost 0 bases and 3 bases, there was a span of 13 bases. Germline V gene lookup returns CDR1 SGHNT and CDR2 YYREEE (reference sequence).

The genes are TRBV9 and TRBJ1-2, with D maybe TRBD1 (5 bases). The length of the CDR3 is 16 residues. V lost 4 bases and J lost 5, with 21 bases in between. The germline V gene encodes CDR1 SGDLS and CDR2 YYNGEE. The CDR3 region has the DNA TGTGCCAGCAGCCTCGGGGGTATGTTGAGGGAGTATGGCTACACCTTC. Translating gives CASSLGGMLREYGYTF.